The TCR beta chain under discussion was sequenced for a study of T cells in Graves' hyperthyroidism and ophthalmopathy. As for the study in general: The initial diagnosis was the point when peripheral blood was collected, ahead of any treatment.

Template material for amplifying TCR beta CDR3 regions consisted of RNA transcripts. Initially, a first-round RT-PCR of the TCR CDR3 employed the HTBI primer set. TCRdb called the multiplex PCR reads again in MiXCR, with one record for every CDR3 protein. The sample holds about 400,000 distinct CDR3 sequences, less than 20% seen once. The study left out patients who had uncontrolled infection, other autoimmune disease, pregnancy or lactation. Diagnosis relied on clinical symptoms, serum thyroxine and TRAb, thyroid ultrasound and orbital computed tomography. Study observations and caveats: Ophthalmopathy, which appeared later, was predicted by the model a median around 6.9 months before onset.

This clonotype was seen many times. Its antigen remains unidentified. This CDR3 region has 14 residues. V gave up 6 bases and J gave up 5 bases; unmatched junction bases: 5. The TCR comes from a young woman with Graves' hyperthyroidism. The chain couples TRBV12-3 or TRBV12-4 to TRBJ2-7; TRBD2 matches 12 bases. The sample was blood. The CDR3 protein is CASRLAGGPHEQYF. The CDR3 nucleotides are TGTGCCAGCAGACTAGCGGGAGGTCCCCACGAGCAGTACTTC.